Presented here are 22 T cell receptor beta chains from one specimen sequenced in a study of T cell clones after liver transplantation. The method was immunoSEQ multiplex PCR; TCRdb's version includes in-frame clones alone and lacks a portion of them. The table records 95,000 to 110,000 clones, around 80% of them present only once. Here the sequenced sample was CD4+ T cells from blood, taken roughly 50 months after liver transplant. These receptors were taken from a human patient who received a liver transplant. T cells may partly derive from the graft donor.

This chain links TRBV7-3 with TRBJ2-1; 10 bases fit TRBD2. Unmatched junction bases numbered 3, after V lost 5 bases and J lost 2 bases. Germline V lookup: CDR1 SGHTA, CDR2 FQGTGA. The CDR3 spans 15 residues. The CDR3 protein is CASSPGTSAYNEQFF. The CDR3 DNA reads TGTGCCAGCAGCCCCGGGACTAGCGCCTACAATGAGCAGTTCTTC.

The rearrangement joins TRBV18 to TRBJ2-5; 11 bases match TRBD1. The junction had 4 bases not matched to a gene; V was cut back by 5 bases and J by 5 bases. The germline CDR1 and CDR2 sequences are KGHSH and LQKENI. The CDR3 loop spans 14 amino acids. The CDR3 DNA sequence: TGTGCCAGCTCAGTGGACAGGGGGCGCGAGACCCAGTACTTC. Protein sequence: CASSVDRGRETQYF.

This clone was seen a few times. This chain uses TRBV7-2 with TRBJ1-2; 11 bases are shared with TRBD1. V shed 5 bases, J shed 7 bases, and the junction held 15 bases outside the gene matches. The germline V gene has CDR1 SGHTA and CDR2 FQGNSA. The CDR3 is made up of 17 amino acids. CDR3 sequence reads: CASSRMGQGVDSGGYTF. CDR3 nucleotides: TGTGCCAGCAGCCGGATGGGACAGGGGGTGGATTCTGGTGGCTACACCTTC. Together with reference TRBV7-2 and TRBJ1-2, the CDR3 gives the full variable domain: GAGVSQSPSNKVTEKGKDVELRCDPISGHTALYWYRQSLGQGLEFLIYFQGNSAPDKSGLPSDRFSAERTGGSVSTLTIQRTQQEDSAVYLCASSRMGQGVDSGGYTFGSGTRLTVV.

The chain joins TRBV7-6 to TRBJ1-2, with 7 bases identical to TRBD1. V was pared by 5 bases and J by 0 bases, with 6 bases of the junction left unmatched. Germline V CDR1 and CDR2: SGHVS, FNYEAQ. The CDR3 consists of 15 residues. CDR3 nucleotides: TGTGCCAGCAGCCGAACAGGGGAAGCTAACTATGGCTACACCTTC. Translated: CASSRTGEANYGYTF.

The V and J genes are TRBV5-1 and TRBJ2-3; D uncertain. Deletions cut 4 bases from V and 4 bases from J, with 19 bases between. Germline CDR1 is SGHRS and CDR2 is YFSETQ. The CDR3 is made up of 16 amino acids. This CDR3 is CASSPLPGGKADTQYF. The CDR3 DNA reads TGCGCCAGCAGCCCCCTTCCGGGTGGTAAGGCAGATACGCAGTATTTT.

V usage is TRBV5-8 and J usage is TRBJ2-6; tentatively, D is TRBD1 (5 bases). The CDR3 sequence is 15 residues long. V lost 4 bases and J 1 base, leaving 9 bases between the germline ends. Looked up from germline, CDR1 is SGHTS and CDR2 is YDEGEE. The CDR3 protein is CASSTRVSGANVLTF. The CDR3, as DNA: TGTGCCAGCAGCACCAGGGTATCTGGGGCCAACGTCCTGACTTTC.

V is TRBV7-2 and J is TRBJ2-1, with a possible D match to TRBD2 (6 bases). The CDR3 runs to 14 residues. Germline V lookup: CDR1 SGHTA, CDR2 FQGNSA. Trimming took 4 bases from V and 9 from J, leaving 16 bases between them. The CDR3 loop reads CASSSVGGAGEQFF. The CDR3 nucleotides are TGTGCCAGCAGCTCCGTCGGGGGAGCGGGTGAGCAGTTCTTC.

The V call is TRBV19, the J call TRBJ1-3; 7 nucleotides align to TRBD1. Trimming at V came to 3 bases and at J to 2 bases, leaving 1 base not matched to a gene. The CDR3 has 14 residues. Germline V CDR1 and CDR2: LNHDA, SQIVND (reference sequence). This CDR3 is CASSIDRAGNTIYF. The CDR3 nucleotides are TGTGCCAGTAGTATCGACAGGGCTGGAAACACCATATATTTT.

This clone appeared a few times. The chain links TRBV30 to TRBJ2-7; TRBD1 matches 7 bases. This CDR3 is 12 amino acids long. CDR1 is GTSNPN and CDR2 is SVGIG in the germline V gene (reference sequence). V dropped 6 bases and J dropped 0; count of bases not matched to a gene: 2. The CDR3 DNA reads as TGTGCCTGTACAGGGGTCTCCTACGAGCAGTACTTC. It encodes CACTGVSYEQYF. Together with reference TRBV30 and TRBJ2-7, the CDR3 gives the full variable domain: SQTIHQWPATLVQPVGSPLSLECTVEGTSNPNLYWYRQAAGRGLQLLFYSVGIGQISSEVPQNLSASRPQDRQFILSSKKLLLSDSGFYLCACTGVSYEQYFGPGTRLTVT.

The chain uses TRBV11-2 and TRBJ2-1; D might be TRBD2 (6 bases). CDR1 SGHAT and CDR2 FQNNGV come from the germline V gene. With 5 bases removed from V and 9 bases from J, the gap between germline ends came to 20 bases. The CDR3 totals 15 residues. In nucleotides, the CDR3 is TGTGCCAGCAGCCTGCCGGAGCGGAGGGCCCGTGAGCAGTTCTTC. Protein sequence: CASSLPERRAREQFF.

The gene calls are TRBV11-3 and TRBJ1-1; no reliable D call. From germline, CDR1 is SGHNT and CDR2 YENEEA. The CDR3 covers 13 residues. V was trimmed by 2 bases and J by 3 bases, leaving 7 bases between them. The CDR3 loop is CASSLQQHTEAFF. The CDR3 nucleotides are TGTGCCAGCAGCTTACAACAGCACACTGAAGCTTTCTTT.

This chain links TRBV18 with TRBJ2-7, with 15 bases matching TRBD2. The J segment lost 3 bases and the V segment lost 3 bases, leaving 0 bases of the junction unmatched. The CDR3 has 15 amino acids. Germline CDR1 and CDR2: KGHSH and LQKENI. CDR3 region: CASSPGLAGGYEQYF. As DNA, the CDR3 is TGTGCCAGCTCACCGGGACTAGCGGGGGGCTACGAGCAGTACTTC. The full variable domain, its missing parts supplied by reference TRBV18 and TRBJ2-7, is NAGVMQNPRHLVRRRGQEARLRCSPMKGHSHVYWYRQLPEEGLKFMVYLQKENIIDESGMPKERFSAEFPKEGPSILRIQQVVRGDSAAYFCASSPGLAGGYEQYFGPGTRLTVT.

This clone was counted a few times. The rearrangement joins TRBV10-3 to TRBJ1-1; no clear D. The germline CDR1 and CDR2 sequences are ENHRY and SYGVKD. The V end lost 6 bases, the J end lost 3 bases, and 17 bases lay between the germline ends. The CDR3 sequence is 15 residues long. The CDR3 reads CAISLSPMRDTEAFF. The CDR3 DNA sequence: TGTGCCATCAGCCTATCGCCGATGAGGGACACTGAAGCTTTCTTT.

The chain combines TRBV19 with TRBJ1-4; TRBD1 is a possible D gene (5 bases). Germline CDR1 and CDR2: LNHDA and SQIVND (reference sequence). The V gene lost 4 bases and the J gene lost 5 bases, with 11 bases spanning the gap. The CDR3 totals 14 residues. The CDR3 is CASSTGTVNEKLFF. The CDR3 region has the DNA TGTGCCAGTAGTACCGGGACGGTAAATGAAAAACTGTTTTTT.

This clone was seen once. This chain connects TRBV27 to TRBJ2-6; weak D call: TRBD1 (6 bases). Trimming took 5 bases from V and 2 from J, leaving 13 bases between them. Germline V gene lookup returns CDR1 MNHEY and CDR2 SMNVEV (reference sequence). This CDR3 contains 16 residues. The CDR3 DNA reads TGTGCCAGCAGTGCCGGACAGTGGACTGGGGCCAACGTCCTGACTTTC. Its protein product is CASSAGQWTGANVLTF.

V gene TRBV7-2 combines with J gene TRBJ1-1; D perhaps matches TRBD1 (5 bases). Germline-derived CDR1 and CDR2 are SGHTA and FQGNSA. The V end lost 1 base, the J end lost 6 bases, and 12 bases lay between the germline ends. This CDR3 is 14 amino acids long. The CDR3: CASSLVGGPAEAFF. CDR3 sequence (DNA): TGTGCCAGCAGCTTAGTTGGGGGTCCCGCTGAAGCTTTCTTT.

V usage is TRBV13 and J usage is TRBJ1-2; a weak D match, TRBD1 (5 bases). There are 15 residues in the CDR3. Between the trimmed V and J ends, which lost 5 bases and 6 bases, there was a span of 19 bases. Germline V gene lookup returns CDR1 PRHDT and CDR2 FYEKMQ (reference sequence). The CDR3 region has the DNA TGTGCCAGCAGCGTCCGGGACCTCCATTCTAATGGCTACACCTTC. The encoded protein is CASSVRDLHSNGYTF.

The genes are TRBV7-3 and TRBJ2-7; 7 bases line up with TRBD1. V trimming: 5 bases; J trimming: 3 bases; junction bases outside the gene matches: 7. This CDR3 contains 14 residues. Per germline, CDR1 SGHTA and CDR2 FQGTGA. The CDR3 bases are TGTGCCAGCAGCCTCTCGGGACAGAACTACGAGCAGTACTTC. It encodes CASSLSGQNYEQYF.

The chain employs TRBV19 and TRBJ2-1, with TRBD1 identical over 9 bases. This CDR3 comprises 15 residues. Germline CDR1 reads LNHDA; CDR2 reads SQIVND (reference sequence). The J segment lost 8 bases and the V segment lost 4 bases, leaving 9 bases of the junction unmatched. This chain's CDR3 is CASSSRDRAGDEQFF. As DNA, the CDR3 is TGTGCCAGTAGTAGCCGGGACAGGGCTGGGGATGAGCAGTTCTTC.

This rearrangement joins TRBV6-1 to TRBJ2-3; D unclear. CDR1 and CDR2 from the germline V gene are MNHNS and SASEGT. The CDR3 extends over 11 amino acids. The germline V and J ends were trimmed by 1 base and 6 bases, with 2 bases remaining between them. The CDR3 DNA is TGTGCCAGCAGTGAAGGTGATACGCAGTATTTT. Translating it yields CASSEGDTQYF.

The V gene is TRBV27, the J gene TRBJ1-1; 7 positions agree with TRBD1. This CDR3 contains 15 residues. Germline-derived CDR1 and CDR2 are MNHEY and SMNVEV (reference sequence). Unmatched junction bases numbered 2, after V lost 1 base and J lost 0 bases. CDR3 amino acids: CASSLLDRVNTEAFF. As DNA, the CDR3 is TGTGCCAGCAGTTTATTAGACAGGGTGAACACTGAAGCTTTCTTT.

This chain joins TRBV7-6 and TRBJ1-2, with TRBD1 identical over 8 bases. V shed 5 bases and J 8 bases; nucleotides not matched to a gene: 7. Germline V gives CDR1 SGHVS, CDR2 FNYEAQ. CDR3 length: 13 residues. The CDR3 DNA follows: TGTGCCAGCAGCCCGGACAGGGACGGCGGCTACACCTTC. Translated, it gives CASSPDRDGGYTF.